This is a list of T cell receptor beta chains from one sample in a study of cytomegalovirus exposure and HLA in healthy donors. The assay was immunoSEQ multiplex PCR, and TCRdb's table has in-frame clones only and misses some. The sample includes about 220,000 clones, around 80% of them seen just once. Source material: PBMCs. The receptor set was obtained from a woman in her thirties in good health and CMV-seropositive. CDR3s include the opening cysteine and the closing phenylalanine or tryptophan. A D gene is named only where the DNA matches it firmly. Clone sizes are given selectively: once, few, many, or a class where the clone is expanded.

V gene	D gene	J gene	clone size	CDR3 DNA	CDR3 protein
TRBV7-3	-	TRBJ1-3	few	TGTGCCAGCAGCACGACAGGAGGGTCTGGAAACACCATATATTTT	CASSTTGGSGNTIYF
TRBV28	TRBD1	TRBJ1-2	-	TGTGCCAGCAGTCCCGGGACAGGGTGGGGCTACACCTTC	CASSPGTGWGYTF
TRBV28	-	TRBJ1-2	few	TGTGCCAGCAGTTTAAGCCGCGGGGGGAATTATGGCTACACCTTC	CASSLSRGGNYGYTF
TRBV6-5	TRBD1	TRBJ2-1	-	TGTGCCAGCAGTTACTCAAGGACAGGTGTCATCAATGAGCAGTTCTTC	CASSYSRTGVINEQFF
TRBV7-2	-	TRBJ1-5	-	TGTGCCAGCAGCTTACTGGTCGGTCAGCCCCAGCATTTT	CASSLLVGQPQHF
TRBV30	TRBD2	TRBJ2-4	-	TGTGCCTGGGGGACCAGGGACTACAAAAACATTCAGTACTTC	CAWGTRDYKNIQYF
TRBV2	-	TRBJ1-5	many	TGTGCCAGCAGTTGGACACGGGACAATCAGCCCCAGCATTTT	CASSWTRDNQPQHF
TRBV6-4	TRBD1	TRBJ2-1	-	TGTGCCACACGGGGGACAGGGCCACACAATGAGCAGTTCTTC	CATRGTGPHNEQFF
TRBV29-1	-	TRBJ2-7	-	TGCAGCGCCAAACCCGGAACGTCCGCCTACGAGCAGTACTTC	CSAKPGTSAYEQYF
TRBV27	-	TRBJ2-3	-	TGTGCCAGCAGTCCACTTGGGGTACACACAGATACGCAGTATTTT	CASSPLGVHTDTQYF
TRBV9	-	TRBJ1-1	-	TGTGCCAGCAGCGAGGGGGACGGGCTGAACACTGAAGCTTTCTTT	CASSEGDGLNTEAFF
TRBV30	-	TRBJ1-1	few	TGTGCCTGGGGGAAGGGAAACACTGAAGCTTTCTTT	CAWGKGNTEAFF